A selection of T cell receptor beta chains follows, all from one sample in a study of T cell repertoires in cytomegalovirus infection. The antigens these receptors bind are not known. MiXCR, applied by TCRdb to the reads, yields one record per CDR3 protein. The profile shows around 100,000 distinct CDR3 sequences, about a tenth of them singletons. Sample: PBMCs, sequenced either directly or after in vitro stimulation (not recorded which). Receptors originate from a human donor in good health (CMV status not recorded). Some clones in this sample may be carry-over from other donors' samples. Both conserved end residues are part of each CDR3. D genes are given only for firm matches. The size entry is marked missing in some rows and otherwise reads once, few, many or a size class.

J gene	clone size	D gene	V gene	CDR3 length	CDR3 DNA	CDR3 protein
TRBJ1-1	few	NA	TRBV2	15	TGTGCCAGCAGGAATGGAGGAATTTCTGCGGCTGAAGCTTTCTTT	CASRNGGISAAEAFF
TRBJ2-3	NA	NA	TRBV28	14	TGTGCCAGCGAAAACAGCGGGAGCACAGATACGCAGTATTTT	CASENSGSTDTQYF
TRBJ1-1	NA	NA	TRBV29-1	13	TGCAGCGTTGTAATATATATGAACACTGAAGCTTTCTTT	CSVVIYMNTEAFF
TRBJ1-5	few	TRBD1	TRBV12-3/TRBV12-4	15	TGTGCCAGCAGTCCAGGGGGCGTTGGCAATCAGCCCCAGCATTTT	CASSPGGVGNQPQHF
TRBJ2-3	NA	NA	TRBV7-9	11	TGTGCCAGCACCCAGGGGGATACGCAGTATTTT	CASTQGDTQYF
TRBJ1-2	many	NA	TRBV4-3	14	TGCGCCAGCAGCCAAGATCTGGGGAGCTATGGCTACACCTTC	CASSQDLGSYGYTF
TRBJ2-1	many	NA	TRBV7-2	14	TGTGCCAGCAGCTTCGGTGGAAGCGGCAATGAGCAGTTCTTC	CASSFGGSGNEQFF
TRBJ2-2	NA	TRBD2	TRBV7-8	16	TGTGCCAGCAGCTTAGCAGGACTAGCGGGAATCGGGGAGCTGTTTTTT	CASSLAGLAGIGELFF
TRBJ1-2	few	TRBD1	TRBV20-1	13	TGCAGTGCTAGAATGACAGGGGGCGTGGGCTACACCTTC	CSARMTGGVGYTF
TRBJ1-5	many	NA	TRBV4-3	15	TGCGCCAGCAGCCAAGAGATGGGGGGTTGGGGGACCCAGCATTTT	CASSQEMGGWGTQHF
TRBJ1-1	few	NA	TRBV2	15	TGTGCCAGCAGTGTTCTTTGGGGCGGGAACACTGAAGCTTTCTTT	CASSVLWGGNTEAFF
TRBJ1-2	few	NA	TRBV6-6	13	TGTGCCACTCGGGCTGAAGCTAACTATGGCTACACCTTC	CATRAEANYGYTF
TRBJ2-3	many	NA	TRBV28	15	TGTGCCAGCACCCAACGAACAGGGATAACAGATACGCAGTATTTT	CASTQRTGITDTQYF
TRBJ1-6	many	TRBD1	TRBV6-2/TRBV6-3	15	TGTGCCAGCAGTTCGCCCGGACAGGGGATACGACCCCTCCACTTT	CASSSPGQGIRPLHF
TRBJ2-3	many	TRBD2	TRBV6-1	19	TGTGCCAGCAGTGACGATTGGTTCGGGAGGGCAACTAGCACAGATACGCAGTATTTT	CASSDDWFGRATSTDTQYF
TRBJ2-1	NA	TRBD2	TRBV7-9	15	TGTGCCAGCAGCTCTCTAGCGGGAGGGCCCGATGAGCAGTTCTTC	CASSSLAGGPDEQFF
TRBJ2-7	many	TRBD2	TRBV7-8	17	TGTGCCAGCAGCTTTGGCCTTACTAGCGACAGACTGTACGAGCAGTACTTC	CASSFGLTSDRLYEQYF
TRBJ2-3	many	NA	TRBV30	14	TGTGCCTGGAGTAAAAGCGGGTGGAGGGATACGCAGTATTTT	CAWSKSGWRDTQYF
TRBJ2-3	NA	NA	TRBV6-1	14	TGTGCCAGCAGTGTCCTCAACCCAACAGATACGCAGTATTTT	CASSVLNPTDTQYF
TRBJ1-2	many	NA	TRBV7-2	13	TGTGCCAGCAGCCTGCAGGGCCGCTATGGCTACACCTTC	CASSLQGRYGYTF
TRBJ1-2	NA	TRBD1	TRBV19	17	TGTGCCAGTAGTACAACAGCGCACAGGGGTCGCAACTATGGCTACACCTTC	CASSTTAHRGRNYGYTF
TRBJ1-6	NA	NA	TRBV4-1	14	TGCGCCAGCAGCCTTCGGAGGGGCAATTCACCCCTCCACTTT	CASSLRRGNSPLHF
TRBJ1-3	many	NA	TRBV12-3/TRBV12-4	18	TGTGCCAGCAGCTCCCAGCTGACCCTTCTAGCCTCTGGAAACACCATATATTTT	CASSSQLTLLASGNTIYF
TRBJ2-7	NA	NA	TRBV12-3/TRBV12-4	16	TGTGCCAGCAGTTGGGTGGGGGGTTCCGGTGCCTACGAGCAGTACTTC	CASSWVGGSGAYEQYF
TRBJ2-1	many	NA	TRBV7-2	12	TGTGCCAGCAGTTCCGGGACCGGTGAGCAGTTCTTC	CASSSGTGEQFF
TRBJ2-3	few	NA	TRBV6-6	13	TGTGCCAGCAGTTACTCCGGGGAGGGACAGAAGTATTTT	CASSYSGEGQKYF
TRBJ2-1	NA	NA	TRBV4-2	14	TGTGCCAGCAGCCAAGATAGGGGTTACAATGAGCAGTTCTTC	CASSQDRGYNEQFF
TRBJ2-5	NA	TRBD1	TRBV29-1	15	TGCAGCGTTGAAGATCAAGGACAGGGCCAAGAGACCCAGTACTTC	CSVEDQGQGQETQYF
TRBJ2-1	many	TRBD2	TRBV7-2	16	TGTGCCAGCAGGACCCGCGGGGGGAGCTCCTACAATGAGCAGTTCTTC	CASRTRGGSSYNEQFF
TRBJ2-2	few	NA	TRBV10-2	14	TGCGCCAGCGGGCGAGCAGCGAACACCGGGGAGCTGTTTTTT	CASGRAANTGELFF
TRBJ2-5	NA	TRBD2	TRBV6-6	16	TGTGCCAGCAGCTCACCCCTAGCGGGAGTACGAGAGACCCAGTACTTC	CASSSPLAGVRETQYF
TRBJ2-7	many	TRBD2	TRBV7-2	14	TGTGCCAGCACCCCCGTGGCGGGAGTTCACGAGCAGTACTTC	CASTPVAGVHEQYF
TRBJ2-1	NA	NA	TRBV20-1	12	TGCAGTGCTGACGGCTCCTACAATGAGCAGTTCTTC	CSADGSYNEQFF
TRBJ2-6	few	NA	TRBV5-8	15	TGTGCCAGCAGCCTTCCGGGGACTGGGGCCAACGTCCTGACTTTC	CASSLPGTGANVLTF
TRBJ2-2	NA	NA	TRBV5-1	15	TGCGCCAGCAGCAATCGCTTATTCGGAGGCGGGGAGCTGTTTTTT	CASSNRLFGGGELFF
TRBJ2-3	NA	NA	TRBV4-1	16	TGCGCCAGCAGCCAAGATATGGGGAGGAGCACAGATACGCAGTATTTT	CASSQDMGRSTDTQYF
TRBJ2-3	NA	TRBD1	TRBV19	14	TGTGCCAGTAGTTTATACAGGGGAACAGATACGCAGTATTTT	CASSLYRGTDTQYF
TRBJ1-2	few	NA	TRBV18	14	TGTGCCAGCCGCCGGGGGGCAACTAACTATGGCTACACCTTC	CASRRGATNYGYTF
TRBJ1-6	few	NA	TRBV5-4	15	TGTGCCAGCAGGGAAGGAGCGAATCCCAATTCACCCCTCCACTTT	CASREGANPNSPLHF
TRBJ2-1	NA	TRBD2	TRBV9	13	TGTGCCAGCAGCGTAACAGCGGGAAATGAGCAGTTCTTC	CASSVTAGNEQFF
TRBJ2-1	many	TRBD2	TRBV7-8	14	TGTGCCAGCAGCAGACTAGCGGGTTGGGATGAGCAGTTCTTC	CASSRLAGWDEQFF